This T cell receptor (beta chain) was sequenced during a study of cytotoxic CD8 clonotypes in ibrutinib-treated CLL. Findings of the study overall: Clonality went higher at ibrutinib response and then dropped back toward baseline at progression. There were differences in sampling times between sustained-remission and progressing patients.

Germline V CDR1 and CDR2: SGHKS, YYEKEE (reference sequence). The CDR3 loop spans 15 amino acids. V was clipped by 0 bases and J by 6 bases; unmatched bases: 9. The protocol was immunoSEQ multiplex PCR, while the TCRdb copy is restricted to in-frame clones and leaves out a portion. Seen here are approximately 130,000 clones, 84% observed once, and the top ten hold around 3%. To note about this clone: What it recognizes is unknown.

Frozen-stored PBMCs produced approximately 2 micrograms of genomic DNA for TCR beta libraries. The chain joins TRBV5-5 to TRBJ2-7, with 7 bases aligning to TRBD1. This receptor was taken from a human donor with chronic lymphocytic leukemia. Sequenced here: PBMCs, sampled after 24 months of ibrutinib treatment. CDR3 protein: CASSLVRQGRGEQYF. CDR3 coding DNA: TGTGCCAGCAGCTTGGTAAGACAGGGAAGGGGCGAGCAGTACTTC. Looking up the rest from reference TRBV5-5 and TRBJ2-7 gives the full variable domain: DAGVTQSPTHLIKTRGQQVTLRCSPISGHKSVSWYQQVLGQGPQFIFQYYEKEERGRGNFPDRFSARQFPNYSSELNVNALLLGDSALYLCASSLVRQGRGEQYFGPGTRLTVT.